The present TCR beta chain was sequenced within a study of cytomegalovirus exposure and HLA in healthy donors. Amplification used 60 Vbeta primers and 13 Jbeta primers. Method: immunoSEQ multiplex PCR; TCRdb's copy keeps in-frame clones and lacks some. The data show some 150,000 clones, 77% seen once. Per the germline V gene, CDR1 is MNHEY and CDR2 is SMNVEV (reference sequence). V dropped 8 bases and J dropped 6; count of bases not matched to a gene: 5. The CDR3 sequence is 12 residues long. This clone was seen only a few times. Antigen unknown. Study results and limitations: Cytomegalovirus-associated TCR beta chains were listed, numbering 164.

The sequence was collected from a male donor in good health and CMV-seronegative. Sequencing was done on a sample of PBMCs. The V and J genes are TRBV27 and TRBJ1-2, with 8 bases matching TRBD1. The CDR3 protein is CASYDRGHGYTF. In DNA, the CDR3 is TGTGCCAGCTACGACAGGGGCCATGGCTACACCTTC.